This is a list of T cell receptor beta chains from one sample in a study of blood T cell repertoires in COVID-19. Repertoires were generated with immunoSEQ multiplex PCR, while TCRdb's copy carries only in-frame clones and drops some. The sample comprises 140,000 to 150,000 clones, around 79% of which are singletons, and 8.6% rests with the top ten. The sample comprised peripheral blood. These receptors all stem from a man in his forties or fifties with active or convalescent COVID-19. Each CDR3 is given with its conserved first and last residue. A D gene is named only where the DNA matches it firmly. Clone size is given for some rows only: seen once, a few or many times, or a class if the clone is expanded.

CDR3 protein,CDR3 DNA,D gene,clone size,V gene,J gene
CSVDNLGTGDEAFF,TGCAGCGTTGATAACCTCGGGACAGGGGATGAAGCTTTCTTT,TRBD1,few,TRBV29-1,TRBJ1-1
CASSLLWAGEQYF,TGTGCCAGCAGCCTTTTGTGGGCGGGGGAGCAGTACTTC,.,.,TRBV7-8,TRBJ2-7
CATSRDREGTSTEQYF,TGTGCCACCAGCAGAGATAGGGAGGGAACCTCTACGGAGCAGTACTTC,TRBD2,.,TRBV15,TRBJ2-7
CASSLGANEKLFF,TGTGCCAGCAGTTTAGGGGCAAATGAAAAACTGTTTTTT,.,.,TRBV12-3/TRBV12-4,TRBJ1-4
CASSLEGTSGRPEQFF,TGTGCCAGCAGCTTAGAAGGAACTAGCGGGAGGCCTGAGCAGTTCTTC,TRBD2,.,TRBV7-9,TRBJ2-1
CASSLSVAANGELFF,TGTGCCAGCAGCTTATCGGTAGCGGCCAACGGGGAGCTGTTTTTT,.,.,TRBV7-3,TRBJ2-2
CASSSEAGLGYNEQFF,TGTGCCAGCAGCTCCGAAGCGGGACTAGGCTACAATGAGCAGTTCTTC,TRBD2,.,TRBV7-9,TRBJ2-1
CASRTNNRRDTQYF,TGTGCCAGCCGGACTAACAACCGGAGAGATACGCAGTATTTT,.,.,TRBV10-3,TRBJ2-3
CASSYGTGGSTEAFF,TGTGCCAGCAGTTACGGGACAGGGGGAAGCACTGAAGCTTTCTTT,TRBD1,.,TRBV6-5,TRBJ1-1
CATSDLTGENTEAFF,TGTGCCACCAGTGATTTGACAGGGGAGAACACTGAAGCTTTCTTT,TRBD1,.,TRBV24-1,TRBJ1-1
CASSSTLGGRSYEQYF,TGTGCCAGCAGTTCCACCCTGGGGGGGAGGTCCTACGAGCAGTACTTC,TRBD2,many,TRBV27,TRBJ2-7
CASSLEVAGGGADTQYF,TGCGCCAGCAGCTTGGAGGTGGCGGGAGGCGGAGCAGATACGCAGTATTTT,TRBD2,.,TRBV5-1,TRBJ2-3
CASSHPGQGANEQFF,TGCGCCAGCAGCCATCCGGGACAGGGGGCTAATGAGCAGTTCTTC,TRBD1,.,TRBV4-1,TRBJ2-1
CASRTTGAAFF,TGTGCCAGCAGAACAACAGGGGCAGCTTTCTTT,TRBD1,.,TRBV27,TRBJ1-1
CASRPGLAGRTGELFF,TGTGCCAGCAGACCTGGACTAGCGGGACGCACCGGGGAGCTGTTTTTT,TRBD2,.,TRBV5-4,TRBJ2-2
CASSFGASGSGSTDTQYF,TGTGCCAGCAGTTTCGGGGCTAGCGGGAGCGGGAGCACAGATACGCAGTATTTT,TRBD2,.,TRBV28,TRBJ2-3